The rows below give T cell receptor beta chains drawn from one sample of a study of cytomegalovirus exposure and HLA in healthy donors. Sequenced by immunoSEQ multiplex PCR; TCRdb stores in-frame clones only, minus some. The sample lists around 93,000 clones, 85% occurring once. Sequences were obtained from PBMCs. Receptor source: a man aged 18 to 30 in good health and CMV-seropositive. Each CDR3 is given with its conserved first and last residue. D genes are given only for firm matches. Expanded clones are given a class, and other clones once, few, many or no size at all.

j_call: TRBJ1-1
clone_size: NA
d_call: NA
v_call: TRBV2
cdr3_nt: TGTGCCAGCAGGACACGACACACTGAAGCTTTCTTT
cdr3_aa: CASRTRHTEAFF

j_call: TRBJ1-1
clone_size: NA
d_call: NA
v_call: TRBV4-1
cdr3_nt: TGCGCCAGCAGCCAGGGGAGGACTGAAGCTTTCTTT
cdr3_aa: CASSQGRTEAFF

j_call: TRBJ1-1
clone_size: NA
d_call: TRBD1
v_call: TRBV19
cdr3_nt: TGTGCCAGTAGTATAACAGGGGGCGGCACTGAAGCTTTCTTT
cdr3_aa: CASSITGGGTEAFF

j_call: TRBJ1-5
clone_size: NA
d_call: TRBD1
v_call: TRBV28
cdr3_nt: TGTGCCAGCAGTTTACCGGACAGGGGCAGCAATCAGCCCCAGCATTTT
cdr3_aa: CASSLPDRGSNQPQHF

j_call: TRBJ2-3
clone_size: NA
d_call: NA
v_call: TRBV7-6
cdr3_nt: TGTGCCAGCAGAAATTCGCCTAGCGTAGATACGCAGTATTTT
cdr3_aa: CASRNSPSVDTQYF

j_call: TRBJ2-7
clone_size: NA
d_call: NA
v_call: TRBV10-2
cdr3_nt: TGCGCCAGCAGTGAGTCACAGGTGGGCGAGCAGTACTTC
cdr3_aa: CASSESQVGEQYF

j_call: TRBJ2-7
clone_size: NA
d_call: TRBD1
v_call: TRBV28
cdr3_nt: TGTGCCAGCAGTTTATCACCCCACCCGACAGGGGCCTACGAGCAGTACTTC
cdr3_aa: CASSLSPHPTGAYEQYF

j_call: TRBJ1-1
clone_size: NA
d_call: NA
v_call: TRBV28
cdr3_nt: TGTGCCAGCCTCGGTGCGGGGGACACTGAAGCTTTCTTT
cdr3_aa: CASLGAGDTEAFF

j_call: TRBJ1-1
clone_size: NA
d_call: NA
v_call: TRBV7-8
cdr3_nt: TGTGCCAGCAGCCCGGGCGTCGGAGGCTCGAACACTGAAGCTTTCTTT
cdr3_aa: CASSPGVGGSNTEAFF

j_call: TRBJ2-2
clone_size: NA
d_call: TRBD1
v_call: TRBV18
cdr3_nt: TGTGCCAGCTCATTACTACAGGGGGCGAACACCGGGGAGCTGTTTTTT
cdr3_aa: CASSLLQGANTGELFF

j_call: TRBJ2-1
clone_size: NA
d_call: TRBD1
v_call: TRBV5-1
cdr3_nt: TGCGCCAGCAGCTCTACAGGGGGCTCCTACAATGAGCAGTTCTTC
cdr3_aa: CASSSTGGSYNEQFF

j_call: TRBJ2-2
clone_size: NA
d_call: TRBD1
v_call: TRBV9
cdr3_nt: TGTGCCAGCAGCGTGGGGACAGGGGGAGATACCGGGGAGCTGTTTTTT
cdr3_aa: CASSVGTGGDTGELFF

j_call: TRBJ1-3
clone_size: NA
d_call: TRBD1
v_call: TRBV28
cdr3_nt: TGTGCCAGCAGTTTCGGGGCCGCGAGGGGGCTCTCTGGAAACACCATATATTTT
cdr3_aa: CASSFGAARGLSGNTIYF

j_call: TRBJ1-4
clone_size: NA
d_call: NA
v_call: TRBV4-1
cdr3_nt: TGCGCCAGCAGCCAAGATCGGCGGAGGGACCCTAATGAAAAACTGTTTTTT
cdr3_aa: CASSQDRRRDPNEKLFF

j_call: TRBJ1-2
clone_size: NA
d_call: NA
v_call: TRBV4-1
cdr3_nt: TGCGCCAGCAGCCAAGGACAGTCGCCCGGGAACTATGGCTACACCTTC
cdr3_aa: CASSQGQSPGNYGYTF

j_call: TRBJ2-2
clone_size: once
d_call: NA
v_call: TRBV30
cdr3_nt: TGTGCCTGGACCCGCGGGACGTCGAACACCGGGGAGCTGTTTTTT
cdr3_aa: CAWTRGTSNTGELFF

j_call: TRBJ2-6
clone_size: NA
d_call: TRBD1
v_call: TRBV30
cdr3_nt: TGTGCCTGGAGACAGGGGGCGACTGGGGCCAACGTCCTGACTTTC
cdr3_aa: CAWRQGATGANVLTF

j_call: TRBJ2-3
clone_size: NA
d_call: NA
v_call: TRBV30
cdr3_nt: TGTGCCTGGAGTGTAAGCCTGGGAGGTACGCAGTATTTT
cdr3_aa: CAWSVSLGGTQYF

j_call: TRBJ2-2
clone_size: NA
d_call: NA
v_call: TRBV7-9
cdr3_nt: TGTGCCAGCAGCTTTACTAACACCGGGGAGCTGTTTTTT
cdr3_aa: CASSFTNTGELFF

j_call: TRBJ2-2
clone_size: NA
d_call: TRBD2
v_call: TRBV7-3
cdr3_nt: TGTGCCAGCAGCGAGACAGGCGGGGGGGCCGGGGAGCTGTTTTTT
cdr3_aa: CASSETGGGAGELFF

j_call: TRBJ2-7
clone_size: NA
d_call: TRBD1
v_call: TRBV5-6
cdr3_nt: TGTGCCAGCAGCTTTCGATACCTCACCGGGACAGGGCACTACGAGCAGTACTTC
cdr3_aa: CASSFRYLTGTGHYEQYF

j_call: TRBJ2-1
clone_size: NA
d_call: TRBD1
v_call: TRBV2
cdr3_nt: TGTGCCAGCAGTGACCGGACCAGGGGGAGCTCCTACAATGAGCAGTTCTTC
cdr3_aa: CASSDRTRGSSYNEQFF

j_call: TRBJ1-2
clone_size: NA
d_call: NA
v_call: TRBV29-1
cdr3_nt: TGCAGCGCCCCCCGGGAGGGGAGTAACTATGGCTACACCTTC
cdr3_aa: CSAPREGSNYGYTF

j_call: TRBJ2-5
clone_size: NA
d_call: TRBD1
v_call: TRBV27
cdr3_nt: TGTGCCAGCAGTTTAAAGGGACAGGGAACGGAGACCCAGTACTTC
cdr3_aa: CASSLKGQGTETQYF

j_call: TRBJ1-1
clone_size: once
d_call: NA
v_call: TRBV28
cdr3_nt: TGTGCCAGCAGTTTGGGGGGGCTTAACACTGAAGCTTTCTTT
cdr3_aa: CASSLGGLNTEAFF

j_call: TRBJ2-1
clone_size: NA
d_call: NA
v_call: TRBV9
cdr3_nt: TGTGCCAGCAGCGTAGCTCCCTACAATGAGCAGTTCTTC
cdr3_aa: CASSVAPYNEQFF

j_call: TRBJ1-2
clone_size: NA
d_call: NA
v_call: TRBV5-4
cdr3_nt: TGTGCCAGCAGCTTGGAGAACAGGGCGGATGGCTACACCTTC
cdr3_aa: CASSLENRADGYTF

j_call: TRBJ2-1
clone_size: NA
d_call: TRBD1
v_call: TRBV5-1
cdr3_nt: TGCGCCAGCAGCTTAGGGACAGGGGGCAATGAGCAGTTCTTC
cdr3_aa: CASSLGTGGNEQFF

j_call: TRBJ2-3
clone_size: NA
d_call: TRBD1
v_call: TRBV6-6
cdr3_nt: TGTGCCACCCAGGACAGGGCAGATACGCAGTATTTT
cdr3_aa: CATQDRADTQYF

j_call: TRBJ1-2
clone_size: once
d_call: NA
v_call: TRBV29-1
cdr3_nt: TGCAGCGTTGAGGAAGGACAGATCTATGGCTACACCTTC
cdr3_aa: CSVEEGQIYGYTF

j_call: TRBJ2-1
clone_size: NA
d_call: TRBD2
v_call: TRBV5-1
cdr3_nt: TGCGCCAGCAGCCCCTCGACTAGCGGGAGTTATAATGAGCAGTTCTTC
cdr3_aa: CASSPSTSGSYNEQFF

j_call: TRBJ1-1
clone_size: NA
d_call: NA
v_call: TRBV4-1
cdr3_nt: TGCGCCAGCAGCCAAGGAGGGGCCAGGGGTTCCCCTGAAGCTTTCTTT
cdr3_aa: CASSQGGARGSPEAFF

j_call: TRBJ2-2
clone_size: NA
d_call: TRBD2
v_call: TRBV27
cdr3_nt: TGTGCCAGCAGTTTCTGGGGAGCGGGAGGAAGGACCGGGGAGCTGTTTTTT
cdr3_aa: CASSFWGAGGRTGELFF

j_call: TRBJ2-2
clone_size: once
d_call: TRBD2
v_call: TRBV9
cdr3_nt: TGTGCCAGCAGCGCCCCGGGACTACCTTACACCGGGGAGCTGTTTTTT
cdr3_aa: CASSAPGLPYTGELFF

j_call: TRBJ2-3
clone_size: NA
d_call: NA
v_call: TRBV5-4
cdr3_nt: TGTGCCAGCAGCTTACAGGGAAGGAGCACAGATACGCAGTATTTT
cdr3_aa: CASSLQGRSTDTQYF

j_call: TRBJ2-1
clone_size: NA
d_call: TRBD1
v_call: TRBV28
cdr3_nt: TGTGCCAGCAGTATATCCGGGACAGGGCTTGAGCAGTTCTTC
cdr3_aa: CASSISGTGLEQFF

j_call: TRBJ2-1
clone_size: NA
d_call: TRBD1
v_call: TRBV6-5
cdr3_nt: TGTGCCAGCATGAGACAGGGGGGATTCAATGAGCAGTTCTTC
cdr3_aa: CASMRQGGFNEQFF

j_call: TRBJ2-2
clone_size: NA
d_call: NA
v_call: TRBV5-1
cdr3_nt: TGCGCCAGCAGCTTGGGACGGGACAACTCGAACACCGGGGAGCTGTTTTTT
cdr3_aa: CASSLGRDNSNTGELFF

j_call: TRBJ2-6
clone_size: once
d_call: NA
v_call: TRBV10-3
cdr3_nt: TGTGCCATCAGTGAAGTGAGCTCTGGGGCCAACGTCCTGACTTTC
cdr3_aa: CAISEVSSGANVLTF

j_call: TRBJ1-5
clone_size: NA
d_call: TRBD1
v_call: TRBV19
cdr3_nt: TGTGCCAGTAGTCCCATGGGGGACAGACTAAATCAGCCCCAGCATTTT
cdr3_aa: CASSPMGDRLNQPQHF

j_call: TRBJ1-4
clone_size: NA
d_call: NA
v_call: TRBV28
cdr3_nt: TGTGCCAGCAGTTCTCCCTACGGCGGAGGGGCCAATGAAAAACTGTTTTTT
cdr3_aa: CASSSPYGGGANEKLFF

j_call: TRBJ2-3
clone_size: NA
d_call: TRBD1
v_call: TRBV19
cdr3_nt: TGTGCCAGTAGTGTCTCCGGGACAGGGGGGAAAGATACGCAGTATTTT
cdr3_aa: CASSVSGTGGKDTQYF

j_call: TRBJ1-5
clone_size: NA
d_call: NA
v_call: TRBV28
cdr3_nt: TGTGCCAGCAGTTTGTTTTCGTCACGGACATTCAATCAGCCCCAGCATTTT
cdr3_aa: CASSLFSSRTFNQPQHF

j_call: TRBJ1-2
clone_size: once
d_call: NA
v_call: TRBV28
cdr3_nt: TGTGCCAGCAGTTTAAGTACAGGTGATAGGAGCTACACCTTC
cdr3_aa: CASSLSTGDRSYTF

j_call: TRBJ2-3
clone_size: NA
d_call: NA
v_call: TRBV28
cdr3_nt: TGTGCCAGCAGTCTTTTCGTCAGGGCGTCGGGTGATACGCAGTATTTT
cdr3_aa: CASSLFVRASGDTQYF

j_call: TRBJ2-5
clone_size: NA
d_call: NA
v_call: TRBV30
cdr3_nt: TGTGCCTGGAGTTCGGGACACCTACAAGAGACCCAGTACTTC
cdr3_aa: CAWSSGHLQETQYF

j_call: TRBJ2-7
clone_size: NA
d_call: TRBD2
v_call: TRBV9
cdr3_nt: TGTGCCAGCAGCGTAGGCGGGGGAACCTACGAGCAGTACTTC
cdr3_aa: CASSVGGGTYEQYF

j_call: TRBJ2-7
clone_size: NA
d_call: TRBD1
v_call: TRBV27
cdr3_nt: TGTGCCAGCAGGGACAGGGGTGGCGAGCAGTACTTC
cdr3_aa: CASRDRGGEQYF

j_call: TRBJ2-3
clone_size: NA
d_call: NA
v_call: TRBV6-6
cdr3_nt: TGTGCCAGCAGTTACCCGACAGGCCTTCGGGCAGATACGCAGTATTTT
cdr3_aa: CASSYPTGLRADTQYF

j_call: TRBJ2-4
clone_size: NA
d_call: TRBD2
v_call: TRBV2
cdr3_nt: TGTGCCAGCAGGCTTCTAGCGGGAGAAAAAAACATTCAGTACTTC
cdr3_aa: CASRLLAGEKNIQYF

j_call: TRBJ2-1
clone_size: NA
d_call: TRBD2
v_call: TRBV9
cdr3_nt: TGTGCCAGCAGCGTAGAGGGACTAGCGGGAGCACGGGGGAACAATGAGCAGTTCTTC
cdr3_aa: CASSVEGLAGARGNNEQFF

j_call: TRBJ2-5
clone_size: NA
d_call: NA
v_call: TRBV25-1
cdr3_nt: TGTGCCAGCAGTGATACAGGGTACCAAGAGACCCAGTACTTC
cdr3_aa: CASSDTGYQETQYF

j_call: TRBJ2-2
clone_size: NA
d_call: NA
v_call: TRBV5-1
cdr3_nt: TGCGCCAGCAGCGAGGACACCGGGGAGCTGTTTTTT
cdr3_aa: CASSEDTGELFF

j_call: TRBJ2-5
clone_size: NA
d_call: NA
v_call: TRBV21-1
cdr3_nt: TGTGCCAGCAGCAAAGACGCAGGGACACTCCAAGAGACCCAGTACTTC
cdr3_aa: CASSKDAGTLQETQYF